These 19 T cell receptor beta chains came from one sample sequenced in a study of tumour-infiltrating T cells in Burkitt lymphoma. The repertoire was sequenced with immunoSEQ multiplex PCR; TCRdb's copy has only in-frame clones and lacks some. Among some 9,200 clones listed, 62% were seen once. The specimen was tumor tissue. The origin of the receptors is a human donor with diffuse large B-cell lymphoma.

The V gene is TRBV9, the J gene TRBJ1-4, with D maybe TRBD1 (6 bases). V lost 2 bases, J lost 5 bases, and 16 bases lay in between. This CDR3 is 16 amino acids long. CDR1 is SGDLS, CDR2 YYNGEE, per germline. The CDR3 protein is CASSVGTTGVNEKLFF. In DNA, the CDR3 is TGTGCCAGCAGCGTTGGGACAACAGGTGTCAATGAAAAACTGTTTTTT.

The chain links TRBV7-9 to TRBJ1-3, with no clear D. The ends were cut back, 1 base at V and 0 bases at J, with 13 bases in the middle. CDR3 length: 17 amino acids. CDR1 and CDR2 (germline): SEHNR, FQNEAQ (reference sequence). The CDR3 sequence is CASSLGRRPGSGNTIYF. The DNA for the CDR3 is TGTGCCAGCAGCTTAGGCAGGAGACCGGGCTCTGGAAACACCATATATTTT.

The chain uses TRBV5-5 and TRBJ1-4; D is uncertain. The CDR3 covers 16 residues. Between the trimmed V and J ends, which lost 0 bases and 4 bases, there was a span of 13 bases. In germline, CDR1 is SGHKS, CDR2 YYEKEE (reference sequence). The CDR3 DNA sequence: TGTGCCAGCAGCTTGGGTATTAGTCGGCTTAATGAAAAACTGTTTTTT. It yields the protein CASSLGISRLNEKLFF.

This clone was seen a single time. The rearrangement joins TRBV7-9 to TRBJ1-1; D not resolved. Trimming shortened V by 1 base and J by 3 bases, and 9 bases separated the two germline ends. The CDR3 has 14 amino acids. CDR1 is SEHNR and CDR2 is FQNEAQ in the germline V gene (reference sequence). CDR3: CASSLDPRYTEAFF. As DNA, the CDR3 is TGTGCCAGCAGCTTAGACCCCAGGTACACTGAAGCTTTCTTT.

This chain joins TRBV6-5 and TRBJ1-1; unclear D gene. The germline CDR1 and CDR2 sequences are MNHEY and SVGAGI. The CDR3 has 13 amino acids. The V gene lost 0 bases and the J gene lost 3 bases, with 5 bases spanning the gap. The CDR3 protein is CASSYSSYTEAFF. CDR3 nucleotides: TGTGCCAGCAGTTACTCCAGCTACACTGAAGCTTTCTTT.

J is TRBJ1-1 and V is TRBV2, with D hard to call. The germline V and J ends were trimmed by 6 bases and 3 bases, with 11 bases remaining between them. Per germline, CDR1 SNHLY and CDR2 FYNNEI. The CDR3 has 13 amino acids. The CDR3 sequence is CASRTQEDTEAFF. The CDR3 DNA sequence: TGTGCCAGCAGGACGCAGGAGGACACTGAAGCTTTCTTT.

This clone is labeled medium-sized (0.01 to 0.1%). The chain recombines TRBV29-1 with TRBJ1-2; 7 bases agree with TRBD1. Per germline, CDR1 SQVTM and CDR2 ANQGSEA. The ends lost 5 bases at V and 13 bases at J; junction bases unmatched: 10. The CDR3 covers 11 residues. CDR3 region: CSVTQGEKGTF. CDR3 in DNA: TGCAGCGTTACCCAGGGGGAGAAGGGCACCTTC.

This sequence joins TRBV19 and TRBJ2-1; D unresolved. The ends were cut back, 3 bases at V and 5 bases at J, with 11 bases in the middle. Germline values: CDR1 LNHDA, CDR2 SQIVND (reference sequence). This CDR3 region has 14 residues. The CDR3 loop reads CASSMITSHNEQFF. Here the CDR3 DNA reads TGTGCCAGTAGTATGATAACCTCACACAATGAGCAGTTCTTC.

There are a few counts of this clone. The chain uses TRBV5-1 and TRBJ1-1; 7 bases align to TRBD1. The length of the CDR3 is 13 residues. CDR1 and CDR2 from the germline V gene are SGHRS and YFSETQ. The V segment lost 2 bases and the J segment 4 bases; nucleotides outside the gene matches: 2. The CDR3 coding sequence is TGCGCCAGCAGCTTTCGGACAGGCACTGAAGCTTTCTTT. Amino acid sequence: CASSFRTGTEAFF.

The V gene is TRBV9, the J gene TRBJ2-5, with D possibly being TRBD1 (6 bases). Trimming removed 0 bases from V and 2 bases from J, with 8 bases in between. Germline CDR1 SGDLS, CDR2 YYNGEE. The CDR3 covers 14 residues. The DNA for the CDR3 is TGTGCCAGCAGCGTAGGGCAGGGGCAAGAGACCCAGTACTTC. Protein sequence: CASSVGQGQETQYF.

This clone showed up just once. The V gene is TRBV6-1, the J gene TRBJ2-3; 9 bases line up with TRBD1. This CDR3 has 14 residues. Trimming removed 2 bases from V and 5 bases from J; junction bases left unmatched: 2. CDR1 and CDR2 from the germline V gene are MNHNS and SASEGT. The CDR3: CASSENRGLDTQYF. The CDR3 DNA follows: TGTGCCAGCAGTGAAAACAGGGGGCTAGATACGCAGTATTTT.

The J gene is TRBJ1-4, the V gene TRBV2; 9 nucleotides line up with TRBD1. Germline V lookup: CDR1 SNHLY, CDR2 FYNNEI. V dropped 2 bases and J dropped 7; count of bases not matched to a gene: 5. The CDR3 contains 15 residues. The CDR3 DNA is TGTGCCAGCAGTGAACTGACAGGGGGTACTGAAAAACTGTTTTTT. Translation gives CASSELTGGTEKLFF.

V gene TRBV5-4 combines with J gene TRBJ1-2; 10 bases are a match to TRBD1. The CDR3 covers 15 residues. V lost 4 bases and J lost 8; bases outside the gene matches: 11. The V gene's germline CDR1 is SGHNT and CDR2 YYREEE (reference sequence). The CDR3 loop is CASSPRTGGFVGYTF. In DNA, the CDR3 is TGTGCCAGCAGCCCCCGGACAGGGGGATTCGTCGGCTACACCTTC.

J is TRBJ1-3 and V is TRBV28; unclear D gene. V was clipped by 1 base and J by 1 base, with 8 bases between them. The germline V gene encodes CDR1 MDHEN and CDR2 SYDVKM. The CDR3 is 15 residues long. CDR3 nucleotides: TGTGCCAGCAGTTTATCCGCTGGTTCTGGAAACACCATATATTTT. This codes for CASSLSAGSGNTIYF.

The V gene is TRBV5-1, the J gene TRBJ1-3, with a tentative D call TRBD1 (5 bases). Germline assignment: CDR1 SGHRS and CDR2 YFSETQ. Trimming took off 0 bases at V and 8 bases at J, with 15 bases between the two ends. The CDR3 has 15 residues. This chain's CDR3 is CASSLGDVLRDTIYF. As DNA, the CDR3 is TGCGCCAGCAGCTTGGGGGACGTACTGAGGGACACCATATATTTT.

This chain links TRBV5-8 with TRBJ2-2; 7 positions agree with TRBD1. This CDR3 has 15 amino acids. V trimming: 4 bases; J trimming: 2 bases; junction bases outside the gene matches: 5. Looked up from germline, CDR1 is SGHTS and CDR2 is YDEGEE. As DNA, the CDR3 is TGTGCCAGCAGCAACTACAGGGGAAACACCGGGGAGCTGTTTTTT. This encodes CASSNYRGNTGELFF.

This clone was observed a handful of times. The genes are TRBV28 and TRBJ2-7; D ambiguous. V was trimmed by 0 bases and J by 5 bases, leaving 2 bases between them. The CDR3 is 11 amino acids. CDR1 is MDHEN and CDR2 is SYDVKM in the germline V gene. DNA of the CDR3: TGTGCCAGCAGTTTATGGAACGAGCAGTACTTC. Translated, it gives CASSLWNEQYF. The whole variable domain, filled in from reference TRBV28 and TRBJ2-7, reads DVKVTQSSRYLVKRTGEKVFLECVQDMDHENMFWYRQDPGLGLRLIYFSYDVKMKEKGDIPEGYSVSREKKERFSLILESASTNQTSMYLCASSLWNEQYFGPGTRLTVT.

CDR3: CASSDVFGEPQHF. In DNA form, the CDR3 reads TGTGCCAGCAGTGATGTCTTCGGAGAGCCCCAGCATTTT. The rearrangement joins TRBV2 to TRBJ1-5; D is undetermined. Per the germline V gene, CDR1 is SNHLY and CDR2 is FYNNEI. Deletions cut 3 bases from V and 8 bases from J, with 11 bases between. The CDR3 extends over 13 amino acids.

The genes are TRBV28 and TRBJ1-4; TRBD1 is a possible D gene (5 bases). This CDR3 has 15 amino acids. The ends were cut back, 3 bases at V and 8 bases at J, with 16 bases in the middle. Germline V lookup: CDR1 MDHEN, CDR2 SYDVKM. CDR3 DNA sequence: TGTGCCAGCAGTTTCCCCCCGGGGGACGGGGAAAAACTGTTTTTT. Protein product: CASSFPPGDGEKLFF.